Shown below are 26 T cell receptor beta chains from a single sample sequenced in a study of OX40 agonist ivuxolimab in advanced cancers. Assay: immunoSEQ multiplex PCR; the TCRdb copy retains only in-frame clones and omits some. Of 82,000 or so clones listed, more than 70% were seen once; the top ten hold around 2.3%. The sample consisted of CD4+ or CD8+ T cells sorted from blood, taken in a trial of the OX40 agonist ivuxolimab. The source is an adult with an advanced solid tumor such as melanoma, head and neck, liver or kidney cancer.

The chain carries TRBV10-3 and TRBJ2-1; 12 bases line up with TRBD1. Germline assignment: CDR1 ENHRY and CDR2 SYGVKD. The CDR3 covers 20 residues. V was clipped by 7 bases and J by 4 bases; unmatched bases: 20. CDR3 loop: CAITTPPGQGAPGLYNEQFF. For the CDR3, the DNA is TGTGCCATCACCACGCCCCCGGGACAGGGGGCCCCCGGATTATACAATGAGCAGTTCTTC.

This chain uses TRBV30 with TRBJ1-5; 9 bases match TRBD1. Trimming took 3 bases from V and 6 from J; bases not matched to a gene: 3. The CDR3 runs 13 residues. Looked up from germline, CDR1 is GTSNPN and CDR2 is SVGIG (reference sequence). CDR3 residues: CAWSRDRVQPQHF. The CDR3 region has the DNA TGTGCCTGGAGCCGGGACAGGGTTCAGCCCCAGCATTTT. The complete variable domain, with remaining parts taken from reference TRBV30 and TRBJ1-5, reads SQTIHQWPATLVQPVGSPLSLECTVEGTSNPNLYWYRQAAGRGLQLLFYSVGIGQISSEVPQNLSASRPQDRQFILSSKKLLLSDSGFYLCAWSRDRVQPQHFGDGTRLSIL.

The chain couples TRBV2 to TRBJ2-2; 12 bases are a match to TRBD2. Trimming took 3 bases from V and 3 from J; bases not matched to a gene: 11. There are 19 residues in the CDR3. Germline V gives CDR1 SNHLY, CDR2 FYNNEI. CDR3 sequence: CASSDRASGGALDTGELFF. The CDR3 DNA sequence: TGTGCCAGCAGTGATCGAGCTAGCGGGGGGGCCTTGGACACCGGGGAGCTGTTTTTT.

This chain links TRBV6-1 with TRBJ2-3; D gene ambiguous. V was shortened by 3 bases and J by 3 bases, with 10 bases between the two germline ends. Looked up from germline, CDR1 is MNHNS and CDR2 is SASEGT. This CDR3 is 14 amino acids long. CDR3 in DNA: TGTGCCAGCAGTGACTTGATAGCTACAGATACGCAGTATTTT. It specifies CASSDLIATDTQYF.

Only one count was recorded for this clone. The genes are TRBV10-2 and TRBJ1-3; the D gene is possibly TRBD1 (5 bases). Trimming cost V 1 base and J 3 bases, with 7 bases left between them. The length of the CDR3 is 14 residues. Germline-derived CDR1 and CDR2 are WSHSY and SAAADI. CDR3 amino acids: CASSEFGGGNTIYF. CDR3 DNA: TGCGCCAGCAGTGAGTTCGGGGGTGGAAACACCATATATTTT.

This CDR3 reads CASSKGGQGIYGYTF. DNA for the CDR3: TGTGCCAGCAGTAAAGGGGGACAGGGGATCTATGGCTACACCTTC. The chain combines TRBV2 with TRBJ1-2; 10 nucleotides agree with TRBD1. Germline trimming cut 5 bases from V and 4 bases from J; bases unmatched to any gene: 7. CDR1 SNHLY and CDR2 FYNNEI come from the germline V gene. The CDR3 totals 15 residues.

V gene TRBV6-1 combines with J gene TRBJ2-7, with TRBD1 matching over 11 bases. This CDR3 comprises 13 residues. Germline V gene data show CDR1 as MNHNS and CDR2 as SASEGT. CDR3 bases: TGTGCACATGGACAGGGGGCTATCTACGAGCAGTACTTC. Amino acids: CAHGQGAIYEQYF.

V is TRBV7-3 and J is TRBJ2-5; D is tentatively TRBD1 or TRBD2 (6 bases each). V lost 4 bases to trimming and J lost 1 base, with 13 bases between them. Germline V gene lookup returns CDR1 SGHTA and CDR2 FQGTGA. CDR3 length: 15 residues. CDR3 in amino acids: CASSSQGGSQETQYF. The CDR3 region has the DNA TGTGCCAGCAGCTCACAGGGAGGAAGCCAAGAGACCCAGTACTTC.

V is TRBV6-5 and J is TRBJ1-3, with no clear D. The CDR3 runs to 15 residues. V shed 2 bases and J shed 4 bases, with 12 bases lying between them. Germline V gene data show CDR1 as MNHEY and CDR2 as SVGAGI. The CDR3: CASSYRLRRGNTIYF. The CDR3 DNA follows: TGTGCCAGCAGTTACCGTCTTAGAAGGGGAAACACCATATATTTT.

The V and J genes are TRBV5-6 and TRBJ1-2; the D is unclear. Trimming took 0 bases from V and 2 from J, leaving 11 bases between them. Germline V gene lookup returns CDR1 SGHDT and CDR2 YYEEEE. The CDR3 spans 15 residues. CDR3 bases: TGTGCCAGCAGCTTGGAGTGGAGGATGAACTATGGCTACACCTTC. This sequence encodes CASSLEWRMNYGYTF.

This clone was recorded a few times. The chain recombines TRBV30 with TRBJ2-1; 8 nucleotides line up with TRBD2. This CDR3 has 14 residues. Per the germline V gene, CDR1 is GTSNPN and CDR2 is SVGIG (reference sequence). Losses at the gene ends were 5 bases for V and 10 bases for J; bases not matched to a gene: 13. CDR3 in amino acids: CAWGPGLGLGEQFF. In DNA form, the CDR3 reads TGTGCCTGGGGGCCGGGACTAGGTTTAGGAGAGCAGTTCTTC.

The chain has TRBV2 and TRBJ1-1, with 10 positions matching TRBD1. This CDR3 is built from 13 residues. With V trimmed by 6 bases and J by 5 bases, 3 bases remained unmatched. The germline V gene encodes CDR1 SNHLY and CDR2 FYNNEI. CDR3 DNA sequence: TGTGCCAGCAGCGAGGACAGGGGGACTGAAGCTTTCTTT. Translated, it gives CASSEDRGTEAFF.

CDR3 residues: CASRKNRDDEKLFF. CDR3 in DNA: TGTGCCAGTCGAAAGAACCGGGACGATGAAAAACTGTTTTTT. The chain employs TRBV19 and TRBJ1-4; D is perhaps TRBD1 (5 bases). Trimming left V 8 bases short and J 6 bases short, with 16 bases between. The CDR3 runs 14 residues. The germline V gene encodes CDR1 LNHDA and CDR2 SQIVND (reference sequence).

The CDR3 nucleotides read TGTGCCAGTAGTATAGAGGAAGGGACAGGGGCAACTCAGCCCCAGCATTTT. It encodes CASSIEEGTGATQPQHF. The chain carries TRBV19 and TRBJ1-5, with TRBD1 identical over 10 bases. With V trimmed by 0 bases and J by 6 bases, 8 bases remained unmatched. CDR1 LNHDA and CDR2 SQIVND come from the germline V gene (reference sequence). The CDR3 spans 17 residues.

CDR3 loop: CASSFRPSSTDTQYF. DNA of the CDR3: TGTGCCAGCAGCTTTCGGCCCTCTAGCACAGATACGCAGTATTTT. J is TRBJ2-3 and V is TRBV7-7; unclear D gene. Germline values: CDR1 SSHAT, CDR2 FNYEAQ (reference sequence). The CDR3 spans 15 residues. Trimming took 3 bases from V and 0 from J, leaving 10 bases between them.

This clone has a single count. V and J are TRBV6-5 and TRBJ2-1; D may be TRBD1 (6 bases). The CDR3 contains 15 residues. The germline gives CDR1 MNHEY, CDR2 SVGAGI. V dropped 6 bases and J dropped 0 bases, with 12 bases sitting between them. The DNA for the CDR3 is TGTGCCAGCAGCCGAACAGGGAGCTCCTACAATGAGCAGTTCTTC. Translation: CASSRTGSSYNEQFF.

The chain recombines TRBV5-4 with TRBJ2-3, with 9 nucleotides matching TRBD2. The germline gives CDR1 SGHNT, CDR2 YYREEE (reference sequence). The CDR3 totals 15 residues. Trimming cost V 4 bases and J 8 bases; bases outside gene matches: 11. The CDR3 bases are TGTGCCAGCAGCAGAGCGGGGGGAAAAGTGGGTACGCAGTATTTT. Its protein product is CASSRAGGKVGTQYF. The full variable domain, rest sourced from reference TRBV5-4 and TRBJ2-3, is ETGVTQSPTHLIKTRGQQVTLRCSSQSGHNTVSWYQQALGQGPQFIFQYYREEENGRGNFPPRFSGLQFPNYSSELNVNALELDDSALYLCASSRAGGKVGTQYFGPGTRLTVL.

The rearrangement uses TRBV4-2 and TRBJ2-7; maybe TRBD1 (6 bases). Trimming pared 1 base from V and 2 bases from J, leaving 15 bases between. The CDR3 totals 16 residues. Per germline, CDR1 LGHNA and CDR2 YNFKEQ. For the CDR3, the DNA is TGTGCCAGCAGCCAAGTTGGGGCAGGGGACCCCTACGAGCAGTACTTC. Translating gives CASSQVGAGDPYEQYF.

The chain employs TRBV19 and TRBJ1-6, with a tentative D call TRBD1 (6 bases). The germline gives CDR1 LNHDA, CDR2 SQIVND (reference sequence). This CDR3 has 15 amino acids. Deletions cut 8 bases from V and 8 bases from J, with 19 bases between. The CDR3 spells CASRGTPSTDSPLHF. The CDR3 bases are TGTGCCAGTCGCGGGACACCTTCTACGGATTCACCCCTCCACTTT. Variable domain in full (rest from reference TRBV19 and TRBJ1-6): DGGITQSPKYLFRKEGQNVTLSCEQNLNHDAMYWYRQDPGQGLRLIYYSQIVNDFQKGDIAEGYSVSREKKESFPLTVTSAQKNPTAFYLCASRGTPSTDSPLHFGNGTRLTVT.

CDR3 bases: TGTGCCAGTAACACACCAGGGACAGCCCCTAGCACAGATACGCAGTATTTT. Protein product: CASNTPGTAPSTDTQYF. The V call is TRBV19, the J call TRBJ2-3, with TRBD1 matching over 7 bases. Germline V gene data show CDR1 as LNHDA and CDR2 as SQIVND (reference sequence). The V segment lost 7 bases and the J segment 0 bases; nucleotides outside the gene matches: 13. CDR3 length: 17 amino acids.

This clone was recorded only once. The chain recombines TRBV7-7 with TRBJ1-5; D not certain. This CDR3 region has 16 residues. V was trimmed by 7 bases and J by 0 bases, leaving 16 bases between them. CDR1 is SSHAT, CDR2 FNYEAQ, per germline (reference sequence). Here the CDR3 DNA reads TGTGCCAGCACCCGAGGGCGAATTTATAGCAATCAGCCCCAGCATTTT. Its translation: CASTRGRIYSNQPQHF.

V gene TRBV2 combines with J gene TRBJ2-3; D might be TRBD2 (5 bases). V was pared by 4 bases and J by 4 bases, with 15 bases between. Per the germline V gene, CDR1 is SNHLY and CDR2 is FYNNEI. This CDR3 comprises 15 residues. The CDR3: CASSAEDKAADTQYF. The CDR3 DNA reads as TGTGCCAGCAGTGCAGAGGATAAAGCGGCAGATACGCAGTATTTT.

This clone was observed a single time. The rearrangement joins TRBV10-3 to TRBJ2-7, with 9 bases that match TRBD1. The CDR3 sequence is 16 residues long. Germline V gene lookup returns CDR1 ENHRY and CDR2 SYGVKD. With 6 bases clipped from V and 4 bases from J, the junction kept 13 bases outside the gene matches. The CDR3 nucleotides are TGTGCCATCAGCCCAAGCGGCGGGACAGGGCCTTACGAGCAGTACTTC. It encodes CAISPSGGTGPYEQYF.

The J gene is TRBJ2-7, the V gene TRBV28; D may be TRBD2 (6 bases). Trimming took off 5 bases at V and 5 bases at J, with 10 bases between the two ends. The CDR3 length is 12 residues. Germline-derived CDR1 and CDR2 are MDHEN and SYDVKM. This CDR3 is CASSGGFDEQYF. The CDR3 DNA is TGTGCCAGCAGTGGGGGGTTCGACGAGCAGTACTTC.

This chain connects TRBV7-2 to TRBJ2-5; perhaps D is TRBD1 or TRBD2 (5 bases each). Near its end, the DNA agrees better with TRBJ2-7, so the J call may be wrong. Germline V gene lookup returns CDR1 SGHTA and CDR2 FQGNSA. The CDR3 loop spans 15 amino acids. CDR3 DNA sequence: TGTGCCAGCAGCTTAGTATGGGGGAAGGACTACGAGCAGTACTTC. Its translation is CASSLVWGKDYEQYF.

The gene calls are TRBV19 and TRBJ2-2, with a possible D match to TRBD2 (6 bases). With 5 bases removed from V and 5 bases from J, the gap between germline ends came to 12 bases. The germline V gene has CDR1 LNHDA and CDR2 SQIVND (reference sequence). CDR3 length equals 14 residues. CDR3: CASSPRAGTGELFF. CDR3 in DNA: TGTGCCAGTAGTCCCAGGGCGGGAACCGGGGAGCTGTTTTTT.